The T cell receptor beta chain described here comes from a study of response to subunit inactivated influenza vaccine. Study results and limitations: Every seasonal influenza vaccination brings in few new T cells, the authors suggested.

Each CDR3 protein is one row after TCRdb ran MiXCR on the RT-PCR reads. The data show hundreds of thousands of distinct CDR3 sequences, less than 30% seen once. This clonotype was found a few times. The antigen is undetermined. The junction had 9 bases not matched to a gene; V was cut back by 7 bases and J by 6 bases. Germline-derived CDR1 and CDR2 are SQVTM and ANQGSEA. This CDR3 has 14 residues. The material sequenced was CD4+ T cells sorted from PBMCs, taken more than 4 days after vaccination. The rearrangement uses TRBV29-1 and TRBJ1-5, with TRBD1 identical over 10 bases. This clonotype was obtained from a man over 45 who received an inactivated influenza vaccine. Here the CDR3 reads CSATTGQGSQPQHF. In DNA, the CDR3 is TGCAGCGCCACTACGGGACAGGGGAGTCAGCCCCAGCATTTT.